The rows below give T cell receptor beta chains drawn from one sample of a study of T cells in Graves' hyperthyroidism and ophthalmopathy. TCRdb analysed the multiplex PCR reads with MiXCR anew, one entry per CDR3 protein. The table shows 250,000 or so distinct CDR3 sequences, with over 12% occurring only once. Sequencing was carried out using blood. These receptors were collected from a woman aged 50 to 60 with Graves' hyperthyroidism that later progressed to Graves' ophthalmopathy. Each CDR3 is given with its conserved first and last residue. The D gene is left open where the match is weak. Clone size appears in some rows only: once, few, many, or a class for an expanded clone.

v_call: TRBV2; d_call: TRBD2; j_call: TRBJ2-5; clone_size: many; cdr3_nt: TGTGCCAGCAGTGAAGAGGTCACTAGCGGGTGGGGGGCCCAAGAGACCCAGTACTTC; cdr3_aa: CASSEEVTSGWGAQETQYF
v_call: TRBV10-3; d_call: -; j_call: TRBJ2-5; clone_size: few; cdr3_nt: TGTGCCATCAGTTTCCGACAGGAGCAAGAGACCCAGTACTTC; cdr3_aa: CAISFRQEQETQYF
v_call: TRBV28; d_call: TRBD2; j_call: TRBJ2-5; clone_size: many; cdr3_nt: TGTGCCAGCGAACTAGCGGAGAATCGGAAGACCCAGTACTTC; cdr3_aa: CASELAENRKTQYF
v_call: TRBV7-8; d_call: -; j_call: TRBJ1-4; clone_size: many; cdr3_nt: TGTGCCAGCAGCTTCGGCAGGGGCGGTGAAAAACTGTTTTTT; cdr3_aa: CASSFGRGGEKLFF
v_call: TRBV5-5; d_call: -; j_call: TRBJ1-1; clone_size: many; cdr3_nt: TGTGCCAGCAGCTCCCCCCTCCAACCCCCGTTAGAGAACACTGAAGCTTTCTTT; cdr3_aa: CASSSPLQPPLENTEAFF
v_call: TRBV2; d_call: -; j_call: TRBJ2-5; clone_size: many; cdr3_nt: TGTGCCAGCAGACTACTTGGACAGATTTCAGGGGAGACCCAGTACTTC; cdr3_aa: CASRLLGQISGETQYF
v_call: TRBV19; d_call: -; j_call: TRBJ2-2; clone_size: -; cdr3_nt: TGTGCCAGTAGACCCCCCCCACGGGCGAGGAACACCGGGGAGCTGTTTTTT; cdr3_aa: CASRPPPRARNTGELFF
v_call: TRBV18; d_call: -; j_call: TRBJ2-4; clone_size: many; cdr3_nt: TGTGCCAGTGGACAAATAGCCAAAAACATTCAGTACTTC; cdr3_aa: CASGQIAKNIQYF
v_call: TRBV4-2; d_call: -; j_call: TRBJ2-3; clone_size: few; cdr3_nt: TGTGCCAGCAGCCAAGTGATGAGCTTGGATACGCAGTATTTT; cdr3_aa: CASSQVMSLDTQYF
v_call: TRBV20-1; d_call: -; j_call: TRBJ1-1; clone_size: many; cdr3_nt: TGCAGTGCTAAGGCAGGGAATCGGATGAACACTGAAGCTTTCTTT; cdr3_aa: CSAKAGNRMNTEAFF